The clone carrying this TCR beta chain was seen more than once but under ten times. This entry belongs to a study of early T cells in non-severe SARS-CoV-2 infection. As for the study in general: Sequenced material consisted of bulk RNA (from unsorted whole blood), and chains were unpaired.

Trimming stripped 7 bases from V and 7 bases from J, with 10 bases between. The CDR3 contains 11 residues. Germline lookup yields CDR1 SQVTM and CDR2 ANQGSEA. Tagging with unique molecular identifiers was applied to individual cDNA molecules. TCRdb independently ran MiXCR on the 5' RACE reads; one entry per CDR3 protein. This repertoire shows some 98,000 distinct CDR3 sequences, about 15% found once; its top ten account for about 1.3%. The receptor's source is an adult who was a healthcare worker with PCR-confirmed SARS-CoV-2 infection or an uninfected control (not recorded which). Sample: whole blood. V and J are TRBV29-1 and TRBJ1-4; tentatively, D is TRBD1 (6 bases). CDR3 sequence (DNA): TGCAGCGGAGGGGGAACTGAAAAACTGTTTTTT. Its protein is CSGGGTEKLFF.